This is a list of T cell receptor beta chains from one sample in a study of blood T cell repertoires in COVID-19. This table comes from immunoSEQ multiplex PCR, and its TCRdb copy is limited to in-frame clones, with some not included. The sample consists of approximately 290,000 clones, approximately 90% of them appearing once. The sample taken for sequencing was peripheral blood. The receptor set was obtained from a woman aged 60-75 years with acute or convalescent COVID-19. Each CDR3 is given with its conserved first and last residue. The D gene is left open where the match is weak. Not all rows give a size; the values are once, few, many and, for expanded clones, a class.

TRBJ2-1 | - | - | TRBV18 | CASSPLQGSKVEQFF | TGTGCCAGCTCACCACTGCAGGGGTCCAAAGTTGAGCAGTTCTTC
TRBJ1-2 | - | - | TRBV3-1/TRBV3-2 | CASSQAEGMFYGYTF | TGTGCCAGCAGCCAAGCGGAGGGGATGTTCTATGGCTACACCTTC
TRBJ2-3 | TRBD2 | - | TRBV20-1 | CSASSGRGDTQYF | TGCAGTGCTAGTAGCGGGAGGGGAGATACGCAGTATTTT
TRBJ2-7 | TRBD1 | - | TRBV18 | CASSPLGPGQGYLYEQYF | TGTGCCAGCTCACCACTCGGACCGGGACAGGGATATCTCTACGAGCAGTACTTC
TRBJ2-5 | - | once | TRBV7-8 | CASSLEDRPQGTQYF | TGTGCCAGCAGCTTAGAGGACAGACCCCAGGGGACCCAGTACTTC
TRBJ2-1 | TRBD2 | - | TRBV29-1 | CSGTSGRAYNEQFF | TGCAGCGGGACTAGCGGGAGGGCCTACAATGAGCAGTTCTTC
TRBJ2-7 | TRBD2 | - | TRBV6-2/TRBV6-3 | CASSYPGLAGAWIGQYF | TGTGCCAGCAGTTACCCGGGTCTAGCGGGAGCCTGGATTGGGCAGTACTTC
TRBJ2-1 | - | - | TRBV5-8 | CASSPMSVVKPYNEQFF | TGTGCCAGCAGCCCCATGAGCGTAGTTAAACCCTACAATGAGCAGTTCTTC
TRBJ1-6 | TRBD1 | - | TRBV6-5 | CASNPGQSNSPLHF | TGTGCCAGCAACCCGGGACAGAGTAATTCACCCCTCCACTTT
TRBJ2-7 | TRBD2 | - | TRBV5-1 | CASSLPGGGLSYEQYF | TGCGCCAGCAGCCTACCGGGGGGAGGCTTAAGCTACGAGCAGTACTTC
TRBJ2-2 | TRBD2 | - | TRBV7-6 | CASSLFSGGPLNTGELFF | TGTGCCAGCAGCTTATTTAGCGGGGGCCCTCTTAACACCGGGGAGCTGTTTTTT
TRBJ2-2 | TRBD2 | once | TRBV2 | CASTSGANTGELFF | TGTGCCAGTACAAGCGGGGCGAACACCGGGGAGCTGTTTTTT
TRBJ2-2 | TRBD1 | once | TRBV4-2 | CASSQDGTGASGELFF | TGTGCCAGCAGCCAAGATGGGACAGGGGCATCCGGGGAGCTGTTTTTT
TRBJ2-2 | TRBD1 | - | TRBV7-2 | CASSLNRQGLTGELFF | TGTGCCAGCAGCTTAAACCGACAGGGGTTAACCGGGGAGCTGTTTTTT
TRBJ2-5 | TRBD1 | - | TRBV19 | CASSIGLGQGVYF | TGTGCCAGTAGTATAGGACTGGGACAGGGGGTATACTTC
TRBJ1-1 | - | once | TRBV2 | CASSQGWGEAFF | TGTGCCAGCAGTCAGGGATGGGGTGAAGCTTTCTTT
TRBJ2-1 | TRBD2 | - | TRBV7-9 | CASSLGTSGNEQFF | TGTGCCAGCAGCTTAGGGACTAGCGGCAATGAGCAGTTCTTC
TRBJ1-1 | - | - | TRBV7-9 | CASSSEVLNTEAFF | TGTGCCAGCAGCTCTGAGGTTTTGAACACTGAAGCTTTCTTT
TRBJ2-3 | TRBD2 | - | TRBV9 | CASSVGPSGHGADTQYF | TGTGCCAGCAGCGTAGGCCCTAGCGGGCATGGCGCAGATACGCAGTATTTT
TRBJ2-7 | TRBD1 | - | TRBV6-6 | CASSYPGQGIYEQYF | TGTGCCAGCAGTTACCCGGGACAGGGGATCTACGAGCAGTACTTC
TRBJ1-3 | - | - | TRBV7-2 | CASSPFELGNTIYF | TGTGCCAGCAGCCCATTCGAGCTGGGAAACACCATATATTTT
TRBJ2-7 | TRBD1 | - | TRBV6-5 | CASRNDRVRYEQYF | TGTGCCAGCAGGAACGACAGGGTGCGTTATGAGCAGTACTTC
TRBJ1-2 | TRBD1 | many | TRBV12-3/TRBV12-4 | CASSLTGAGGYTF | TGTGCCAGCAGTTTAACAGGGGCCGGCGGCTACACCTTC
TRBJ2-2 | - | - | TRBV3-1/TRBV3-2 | CASSQVNPPSGGELFF | TGTGCCAGCAGCCAAGTCAATCCCCCATCCGGCGGGGAGCTGTTTTTT
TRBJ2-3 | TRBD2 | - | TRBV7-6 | CASSFGPSGGLADTQYF | TGTGCCAGCAGCTTTGGACCTAGCGGGGGGCTCGCAGATACGCAGTATTTT
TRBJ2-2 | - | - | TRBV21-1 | CASSIRLAGNTGELFF | TGTGCCAGCAGCATTAGACTAGCGGGGAACACCGGGGAGCTGTTTTTT
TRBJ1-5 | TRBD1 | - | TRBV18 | CASSPGTGLSNQPQHF | TGTGCCAGCTCACCTGGGACAGGGCTAAGCAATCAGCCCCAGCATTTT
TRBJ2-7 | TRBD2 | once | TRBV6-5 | CASSYPAGSYEQYF | TGTGCCAGCAGTTACCCAGCGGGGTCCTACGAGCAGTACTTC
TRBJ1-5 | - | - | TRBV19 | CASSITGRSQPQHF | TGTGCCAGTAGTATTACGGGTAGAAGTCAGCCCCAGCATTTT
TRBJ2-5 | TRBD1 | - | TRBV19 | CASSPRGWRQGRIQETQYF | TGTGCCAGTAGTCCCCGAGGGTGGAGACAGGGGCGAATTCAAGAGACCCAGTACTTC
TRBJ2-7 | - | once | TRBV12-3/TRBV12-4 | CASSLDREQYF | TGTGCCAGCAGTTTAGATCGGGAGCAGTACTTC
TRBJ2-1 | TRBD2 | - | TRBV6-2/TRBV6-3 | CASSYPEGQRGSYNEQFF | TGTGCCAGCAGTTATCCCGAGGGCCAGCGGGGCTCCTACAATGAGCAGTTCTTC
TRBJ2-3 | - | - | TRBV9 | CASSVAGARTDTQYF | TGTGCCAGCAGCGTAGCAGGGGCGAGGACAGATACGCAGTATTTT
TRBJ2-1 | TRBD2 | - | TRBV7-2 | CASSLVTAGGRRFF | TGTGCCAGCAGCTTAGTAACAGCGGGAGGTCGGCGGTTCTTC
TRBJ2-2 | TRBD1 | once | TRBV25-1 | CASSDRRTGSYRELFF | TGTGCCAGCAGTGACAGGAGGACAGGGAGTTACCGGGAGCTGTTTTTT
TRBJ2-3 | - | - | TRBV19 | CASSSLRRQGATDTQYF | TGTGCCAGTAGTAGCCTGAGGCGGCAGGGTGCAACAGATACGCAGTATTTT
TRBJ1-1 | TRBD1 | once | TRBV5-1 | CASNREDRLNTEAFF | TGCGCCAGCAACCGAGAGGACAGGCTGAACACTGAAGCTTTCTTT